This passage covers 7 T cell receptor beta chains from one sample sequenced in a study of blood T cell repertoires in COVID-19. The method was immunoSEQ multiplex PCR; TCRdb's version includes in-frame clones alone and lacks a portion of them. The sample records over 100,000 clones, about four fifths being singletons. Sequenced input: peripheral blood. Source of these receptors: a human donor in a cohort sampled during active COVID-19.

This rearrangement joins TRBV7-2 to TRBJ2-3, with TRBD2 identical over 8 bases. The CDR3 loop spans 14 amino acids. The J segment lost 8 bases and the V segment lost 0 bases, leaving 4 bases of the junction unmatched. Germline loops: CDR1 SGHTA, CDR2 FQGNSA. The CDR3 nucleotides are TGTGCCAGCAGCTTAGCAGCGGGAGTGGGTACGCAGTATTTT. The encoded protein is CASSLAAGVGTQYF. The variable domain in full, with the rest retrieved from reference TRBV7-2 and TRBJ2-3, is GAGVSQSPSNKVTEKGKDVELRCDPISGHTALYWYRQSLGQGLEFLIYFQGNSAPDKSGLPSDRFSAERTGGSVSTLTIQRTQQEDSAVYLCASSLAAGVGTQYFGPGTRLTVL.

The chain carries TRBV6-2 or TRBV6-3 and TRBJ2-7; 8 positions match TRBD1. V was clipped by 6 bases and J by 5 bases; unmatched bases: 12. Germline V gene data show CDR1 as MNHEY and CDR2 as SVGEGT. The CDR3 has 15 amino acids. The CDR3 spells CASSPGPGQEHEQYF. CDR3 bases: TGTGCCAGCAGCCCCGGACCGGGACAGGAACACGAGCAGTACTTC.

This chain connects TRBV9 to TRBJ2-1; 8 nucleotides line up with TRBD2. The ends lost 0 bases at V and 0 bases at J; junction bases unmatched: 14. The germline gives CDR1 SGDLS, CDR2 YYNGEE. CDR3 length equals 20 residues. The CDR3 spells CASSVATGAGVGSSYNEQFF. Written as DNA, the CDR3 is TGTGCCAGCAGCGTAGCTACGGGAGCGGGAGTGGGGAGCTCCTACAATGAGCAGTTCTTC. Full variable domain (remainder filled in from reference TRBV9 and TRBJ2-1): DSGVTQTPKHLITATGQRVTLRCSPRSGDLSVYWYQQSLDQGLQFLIQYYNGEERAKGNILERFSAQQFPDLHSELNLSSLELGDSALYFCASSVATGAGVGSSYNEQFFGPGTRLTVL.

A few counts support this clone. CDR3 sequence (DNA): TGTGCCAGCAGCTTAGATGGGACTCTTAACGAGCAGTACTTC. It codes for CASSLDGTLNEQYF. The V and J genes are TRBV7-9 and TRBJ2-7; TRBD2 is a possible D gene (6 bases). The CDR3 runs 14 residues. The V end lost 1 base, the J end lost 5 bases, and 12 bases lay between the germline ends. Germline V CDR1 and CDR2: SEHNR, FQNEAQ (reference sequence).

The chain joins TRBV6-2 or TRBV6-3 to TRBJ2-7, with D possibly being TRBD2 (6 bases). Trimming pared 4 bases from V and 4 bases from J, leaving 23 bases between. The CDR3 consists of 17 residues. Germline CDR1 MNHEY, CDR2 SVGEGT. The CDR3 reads CASSSPPDYSRVYEQYF. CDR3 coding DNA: TGTGCCAGCAGTTCCCCCCCGGACTACTCCAGAGTATACGAGCAGTACTTC.

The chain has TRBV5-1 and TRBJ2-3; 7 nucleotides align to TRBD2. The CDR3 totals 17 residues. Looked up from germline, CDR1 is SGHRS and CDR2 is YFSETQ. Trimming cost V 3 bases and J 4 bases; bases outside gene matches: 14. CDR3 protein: CASSSRTRSELADTQYF. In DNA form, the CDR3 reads TGCGCCAGCAGCTCTCGGACTAGATCGGAACTCGCAGATACGCAGTATTTT.

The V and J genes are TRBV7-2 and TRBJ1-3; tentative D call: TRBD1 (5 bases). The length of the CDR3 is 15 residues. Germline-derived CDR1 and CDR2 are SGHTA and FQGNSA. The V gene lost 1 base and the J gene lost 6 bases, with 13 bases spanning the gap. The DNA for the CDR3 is TGTGCCAGCAGCTTAGTCGGCAGGGCGGAAAACACCATATATTTT. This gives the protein CASSLVGRAENTIYF.